This T cell receptor (beta chain) came from a study of T cell repertoires in cytomegalovirus infection. The overall study: It can be stated that public TCR beta signatures indicated CMV infection as well as a matching HLA type.

TCRdb re-analysed the reads in MiXCR, keeping a single row per CDR3 protein. The sample consists of fewer than 200,000 distinct CDR3 sequences, roughly a fifth of them appearing once. Study conclusions and caveats: Carriage of CMV together with the relevant HLA was identifiable through cumulative public TCR beta family frequency. Predominance within the ex vivo response was attributable to HLA-C-restricted CMV-specific TCR beta clonotypes.

A word on this clonotype: What it recognizes is unknown.

The germline V gene encodes CDR1 SGHAT and CDR2 FQNNGV. J was trimmed by 6 bases and V by 5 bases; bases with no gene match: 9. CDR3 length: 16 amino acids. The origin of this receptor is a human donor in good health (CMV status not recorded). Some clones in this sample may be carry-over from other donors' samples. The sequenced material came from PBMCs. V gene TRBV11-2 combines with J gene TRBJ2-1; 11 bases are a match to TRBD1. The CDR3 loop reads CASSPLGQGVGNEQFF. CDR3 sequence (DNA): TGTGCCAGCAGCCCTCTGGGACAGGGGGTGGGCAATGAGCAGTTCTTC.